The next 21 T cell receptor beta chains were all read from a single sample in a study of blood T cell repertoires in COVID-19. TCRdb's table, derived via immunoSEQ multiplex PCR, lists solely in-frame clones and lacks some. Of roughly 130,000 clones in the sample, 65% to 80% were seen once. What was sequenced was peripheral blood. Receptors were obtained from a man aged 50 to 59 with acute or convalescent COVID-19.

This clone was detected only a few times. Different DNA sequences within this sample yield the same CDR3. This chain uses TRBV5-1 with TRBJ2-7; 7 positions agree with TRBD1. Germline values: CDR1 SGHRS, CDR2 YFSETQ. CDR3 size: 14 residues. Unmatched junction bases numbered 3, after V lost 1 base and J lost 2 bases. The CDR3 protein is CASSLRTGPYEQYF. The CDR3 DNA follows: TGCGCCAGCAGCTTGAGGACAGGTCCCTACGAGCAGTACTTC.

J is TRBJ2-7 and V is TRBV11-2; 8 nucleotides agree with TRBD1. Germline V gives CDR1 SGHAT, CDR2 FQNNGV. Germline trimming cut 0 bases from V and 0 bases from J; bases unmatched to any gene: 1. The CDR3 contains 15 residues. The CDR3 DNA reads TGTGCCAGCAGCTTAGAGGGACAGGTCTCCTACGAGCAGTACTTC. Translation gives CASSLEGQVSYEQYF.

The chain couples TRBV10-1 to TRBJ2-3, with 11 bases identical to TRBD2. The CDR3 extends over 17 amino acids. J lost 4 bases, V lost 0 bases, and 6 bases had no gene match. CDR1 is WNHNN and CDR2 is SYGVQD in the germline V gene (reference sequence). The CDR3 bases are TGCGCCAGCAGTGAGTCGACGCTAGCGGGGGGTGCAGATACGCAGTATTTT. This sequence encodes CASSESTLAGGADTQYF.

The CDR3 region is CASSPPGRGQETQYF. CDR3 nucleotide sequence: TGTGCCAGCTCACCACCCGGCAGGGGCCAAGAGACCCAGTACTTC. The chain carries TRBV18 and TRBJ2-5; tentatively, D is TRBD1 (6 bases). CDR3 length equals 15 residues. Trimming stripped 0 bases from V and 1 base from J, with 9 bases between. Germline lookup yields CDR1 KGHSH and CDR2 LQKENI.

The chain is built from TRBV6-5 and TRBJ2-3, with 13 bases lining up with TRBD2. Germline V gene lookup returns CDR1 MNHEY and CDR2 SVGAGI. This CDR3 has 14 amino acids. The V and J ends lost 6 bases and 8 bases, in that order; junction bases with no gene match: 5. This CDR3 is CASSSGTSGVTQYF. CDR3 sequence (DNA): TGTGCCAGCAGCTCAGGGACTAGCGGGGTTACGCAGTATTTT.

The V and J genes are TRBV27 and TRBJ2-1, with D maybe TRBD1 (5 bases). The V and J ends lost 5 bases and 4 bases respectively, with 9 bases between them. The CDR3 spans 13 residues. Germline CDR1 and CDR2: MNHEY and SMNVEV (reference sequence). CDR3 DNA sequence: TGTGCCAGCAGTCGCCCAGGGTACAATGAGCAGTTCTTC. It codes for CASSRPGYNEQFF.

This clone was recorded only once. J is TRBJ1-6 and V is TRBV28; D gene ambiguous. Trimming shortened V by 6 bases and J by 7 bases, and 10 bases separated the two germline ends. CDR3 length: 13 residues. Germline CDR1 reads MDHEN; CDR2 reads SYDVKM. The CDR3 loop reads CASSYPPNSPLHF. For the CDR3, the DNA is TGTGCCAGCAGCTACCCGCCGAATTCACCCCTCCACTTT.

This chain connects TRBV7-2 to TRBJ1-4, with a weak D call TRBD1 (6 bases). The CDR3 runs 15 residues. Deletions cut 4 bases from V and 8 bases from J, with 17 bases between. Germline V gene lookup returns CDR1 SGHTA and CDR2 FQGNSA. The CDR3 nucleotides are TGTGCCAGCAGCTCCCCCACAGGGAAAGAGGAAAAACTGTTTTTT. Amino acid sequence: CASSSPTGKEEKLFF.

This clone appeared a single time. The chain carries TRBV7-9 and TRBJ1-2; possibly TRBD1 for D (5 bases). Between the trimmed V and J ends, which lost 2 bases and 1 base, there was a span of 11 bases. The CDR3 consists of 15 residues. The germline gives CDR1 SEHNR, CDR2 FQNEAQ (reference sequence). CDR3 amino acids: CASSLITGLNYGYTF. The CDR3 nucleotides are TGTGCCAGCAGCTTAATCACAGGCCTTAACTATGGCTACACCTTC.

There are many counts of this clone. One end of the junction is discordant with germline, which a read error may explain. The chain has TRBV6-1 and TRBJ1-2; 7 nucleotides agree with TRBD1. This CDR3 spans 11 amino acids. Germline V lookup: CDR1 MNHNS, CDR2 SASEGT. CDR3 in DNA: TGTGCCAGCAGTGAATATGGGACAGCCTACTTC. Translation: CASSEYGTAYF.

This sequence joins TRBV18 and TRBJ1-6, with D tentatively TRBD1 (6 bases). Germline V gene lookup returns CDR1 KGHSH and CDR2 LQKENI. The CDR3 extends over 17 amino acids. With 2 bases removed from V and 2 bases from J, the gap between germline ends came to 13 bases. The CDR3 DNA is TGTGCCAGCTCACCATTTTCAGGGGAAGCCTATAATTCACCCCTCCACTTT. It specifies CASSPFSGEAYNSPLHF. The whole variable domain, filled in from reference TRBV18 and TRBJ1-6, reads NAGVMQNPRHLVRRRGQEARLRCSPMKGHSHVYWYRQLPEEGLKFMVYLQKENIIDESGMPKERFSAEFPKEGPSILRIQQVVRGDSAAYFCASSPFSGEAYNSPLHFGNGTRLTVT.

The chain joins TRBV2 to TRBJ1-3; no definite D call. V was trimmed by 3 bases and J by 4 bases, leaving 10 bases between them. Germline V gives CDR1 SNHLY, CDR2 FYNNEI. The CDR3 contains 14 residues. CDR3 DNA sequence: TGTGCCAGCAGTGAGGACTATTTCGGAAACACCATATATTTT. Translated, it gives CASSEDYFGNTIYF.

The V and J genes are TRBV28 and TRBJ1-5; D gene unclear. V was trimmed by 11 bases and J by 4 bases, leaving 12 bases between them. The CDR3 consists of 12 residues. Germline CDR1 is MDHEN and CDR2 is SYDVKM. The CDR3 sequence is CAGGSGNQPQHF. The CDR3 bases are TGTGCCGGAGGGAGTGGGAATCAGCCCCAGCATTTT.

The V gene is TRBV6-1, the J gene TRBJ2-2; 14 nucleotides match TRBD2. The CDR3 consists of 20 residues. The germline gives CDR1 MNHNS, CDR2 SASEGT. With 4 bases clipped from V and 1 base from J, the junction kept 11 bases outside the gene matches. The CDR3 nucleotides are TGTGCCAGCAGTGCCCCCGACCTCGGACTAGCGGGGGGGAACACCGGGGAGCTGTTTTTT. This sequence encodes CASSAPDLGLAGGNTGELFF.

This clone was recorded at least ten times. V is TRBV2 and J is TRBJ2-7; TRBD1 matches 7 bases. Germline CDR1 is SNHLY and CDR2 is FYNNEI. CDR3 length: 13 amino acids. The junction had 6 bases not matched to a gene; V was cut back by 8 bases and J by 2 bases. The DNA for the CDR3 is TGTGCCAGCCGACAGGGTTTAACCTACGAGCAGTACTTC. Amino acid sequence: CASRQGLTYEQYF.

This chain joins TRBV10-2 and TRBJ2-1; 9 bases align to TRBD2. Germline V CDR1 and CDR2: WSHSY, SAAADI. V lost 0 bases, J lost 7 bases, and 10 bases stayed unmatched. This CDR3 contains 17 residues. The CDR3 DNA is TGCGCCAGCAGTGAGTCGATGGTAGCGGGGGTAGGAAATGAGCAGTTCTTC. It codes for CASSESMVAGVGNEQFF.

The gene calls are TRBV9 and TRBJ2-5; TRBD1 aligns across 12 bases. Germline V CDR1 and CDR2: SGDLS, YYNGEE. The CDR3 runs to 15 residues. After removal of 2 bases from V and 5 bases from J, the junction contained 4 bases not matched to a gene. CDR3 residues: CASSVGQGAVETQYF. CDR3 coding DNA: TGTGCCAGCAGCGTGGGACAGGGGGCGGTTGAGACCCAGTACTTC.

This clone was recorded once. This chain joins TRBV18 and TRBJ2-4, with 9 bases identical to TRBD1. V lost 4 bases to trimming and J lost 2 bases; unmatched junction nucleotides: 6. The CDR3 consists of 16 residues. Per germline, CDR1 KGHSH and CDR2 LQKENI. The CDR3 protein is CASSLRDRDPKNIQYF. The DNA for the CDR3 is TGTGCCAGCTCACTAAGGGACAGGGATCCCAAAAACATTCAGTACTTC.

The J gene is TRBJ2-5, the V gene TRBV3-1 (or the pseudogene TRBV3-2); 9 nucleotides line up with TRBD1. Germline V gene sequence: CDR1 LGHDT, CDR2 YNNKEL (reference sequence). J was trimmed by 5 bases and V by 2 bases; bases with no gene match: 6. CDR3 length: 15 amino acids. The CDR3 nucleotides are TGTGCCAGCAGCCAATTGGACAGGGGTGGCGAGACCCAGTACTTC. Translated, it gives CASSQLDRGGETQYF.

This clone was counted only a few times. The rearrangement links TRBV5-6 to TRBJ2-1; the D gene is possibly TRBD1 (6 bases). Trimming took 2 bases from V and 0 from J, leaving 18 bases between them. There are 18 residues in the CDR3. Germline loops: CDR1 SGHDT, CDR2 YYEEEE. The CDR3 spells CASSFDLGGPISYNEQFF. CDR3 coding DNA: TGTGCCAGCAGCTTCGATCTAGGGGGACCGATCTCCTACAATGAGCAGTTCTTC.

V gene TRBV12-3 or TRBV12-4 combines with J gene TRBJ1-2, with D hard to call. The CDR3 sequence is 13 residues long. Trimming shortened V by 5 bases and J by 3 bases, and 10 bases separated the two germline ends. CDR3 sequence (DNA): TGTGCCAGCAGTCCCGGGAGGGACTATGGCTACACCTTC. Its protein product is CASSPGRDYGYTF.